This note documents a single TCR beta chain sequence. Its antigen is still unknown. This record comes from a study of cytomegalovirus exposure and HLA in healthy donors. Study results and limitations: Common viral pathogens were later found to be apparently linked to several of the most significant clusters.

The CDR3 has 14 amino acids. V lost 5 bases and J lost 3, with 14 bases in between. The germline CDR1 and CDR2 sequences are SGHTA and FQGNSA. The PCR used 60 Vbeta and 13 Jbeta primers. Profiled with immunoSEQ multiplex PCR; TCRdb holds only in-frame clones, not every one. The sample lists about 100,000 clones; roughly 79% were seen once. The sequenced sample was PBMCs. The clonotype comes from a woman between 40 and 55 years old in good health and CMV-seronegative. The chain links TRBV7-2 to TRBJ2-7; perhaps TRBD2 as D (6 bases). As DNA, the CDR3 is TGTGCCAGCAGCCAAGCGGGCAGCGACTACGAGCAGTACTTC. Translating it yields CASSQAGSDYEQYF.